The 21 T cell receptor beta chains given below trace back to one sample, sequenced in a study of a mutant IDH1 vaccine in newly diagnosed glioma (dated by TCRdb to 2020 to 2023). Library generation was performed with the immunoSEQ multiplex PCR assay. TCRdb took over this immuneACCESS table, retaining in-frame rearrangements with V and J assigned. Such tables are incomplete; in checked studies, under half of the missing clones stem from an unresolved V gene, and the remainder is unexplained. For this sample there are roughly 60,000 clones; roughly 80% appear just once. The ten top clones hold 3.6% of the sample. Antigens of these TCRs are unknown. Taken with the paper, the label for time point translates to: week 11, during vaccination. Every vaccine dose consisted of 300 ug of a 20-mer mutant IDH1 peptide in Montanide, administered subcutaneously together with topical imiquimod. This specimen was PBMCs, taken from a glioma patient whose treatment included an IDH1 peptide vaccine. The receptors come from a man aged 25 to 45 with glioma.

V usage is TRBV18 and J usage is TRBJ2-5, with D hard to call. Trimming stripped 6 bases from V and 3 bases from J, with 11 bases between. CDR1 is KGHSH, CDR2 LQKENI, per germline. This CDR3 has 13 residues. The CDR3 coding sequence is TGTGCCAGCTCTCGACCTGGGGAAGAGACCCAGTACTTC. It codes for CASSRPGEETQYF.

The rearrangement uses TRBV19 and TRBJ1-6, with D perhaps matching TRBD1 (5 bases). Germline V gene data show CDR1 as LNHDA and CDR2 as SQIVND (reference sequence). V lost 6 bases, J lost 8 bases, and 17 bases lay in between. This CDR3 comprises 15 residues. The CDR3 is CASREGILRDSPLHF. CDR3 nucleotide sequence: TGTGCCAGTAGAGAGGGGATTTTAAGGGATTCACCCCTCCACTTT. Supplemented by reference TRBV19 and TRBJ1-6, the full variable domain reads DGGITQSPKYLFRKEGQNVTLSCEQNLNHDAMYWYRQDPGQGLRLIYYSQIVNDFQKGDIAEGYSVSREKKESFPLTVTSAQKNPTAFYLCASREGILRDSPLHFGNGTRLTVT.

This clone is a singleton in its sample. The chain joins TRBV7-2 to TRBJ1-5; D is possibly TRBD1 (6 bases). From germline, CDR1 is SGHTA and CDR2 FQGNSA. The CDR3 has 17 residues. Trimming pared 0 bases from V and 0 bases from J, leaving 12 bases between. As DNA, the CDR3 is TGTGCCAGCAGCTTAGCGAGGGGGGGAGGTAGCAATCAGCCCCAGCATTTT. It yields the protein CASSLARGGGSNQPQHF.

The gene calls are TRBV9 and TRBJ2-2, with D unresolved. Germline V gene lookup returns CDR1 SGDLS and CDR2 YYNGEE. This CDR3 comprises 15 residues. V gave up 5 bases and J gave up 0 bases, with 11 bases separating them. This chain's CDR3 is CASSATVANTGELFF. As DNA, the CDR3 is TGTGCCAGCAGTGCCACGGTGGCGAACACCGGGGAGCTGTTTTTT. The whole variable domain, remainder taken from reference TRBV9 and TRBJ2-2, is DSGVTQTPKHLITATGQRVTLRCSPRSGDLSVYWYQQSLDQGLQFLIQYYNGEERAKGNILERFSAQQFPDLHSELNLSSLELGDSALYFCASSATVANTGELFFGEGSRLTVL.

The chain employs TRBV29-1 and TRBJ1-1, with unresolved D. This CDR3 contains 10 residues. V was cut by 5 bases and J by 2 bases, with 3 bases left in between. Germline CDR1 reads SQVTM; CDR2 reads ANQGSEA. The CDR3 coding sequence is TGCAGCGTTCTTAACACTGAAGCTTTCTTT. Its translation is CSVLNTEAFF.

This chain joins TRBV6-1 and TRBJ1-2, with TRBD1 identical over 10 bases. The V segment lost 5 bases and the J segment 3 bases; nucleotides outside the gene matches: 6. The CDR3 length is 15 residues. Germline V gives CDR1 MNHNS, CDR2 SASEGT. CDR3 bases: TGTGCCAGCAGTTCACTGACAGGGGGCGACTATGGCTACACCTTC. Protein product: CASSSLTGGDYGYTF.

The V gene is TRBV4-2, the J gene TRBJ2-3; no reliable D call. CDR1 is LGHNA, CDR2 YNFKEQ, per germline. V lost 3 bases to trimming and J lost 6 bases, with 22 bases between them. The CDR3 has 17 residues. CDR3 loop: CASSQAAGFPTGDTQYF. CDR3 sequence (DNA): TGTGCCAGCAGCCAGGCAGCCGGCTTCCCCACGGGCGATACGCAGTATTTT.

The rearrangement uses TRBV6-1 and TRBJ1-1; TRBD1 aligns across 10 bases. This CDR3 comprises 14 residues. Germline assignment: CDR1 MNHNS and CDR2 SASEGT. V lost 10 bases to trimming and J lost 4 bases; unmatched junction nucleotides: 9. Written as DNA, the CDR3 is TGTGCCACCTGGACAGGGGGGAGCGGCACTGAAGCTTTCTTT. Translated, it gives CATWTGGSGTEAFF.

The genes are TRBV28 and TRBJ2-7; D may be TRBD2 (5 bases). Trimming pared 5 bases from V and 1 base from J, leaving 15 bases between. The CDR3 has 15 amino acids. Looked up from germline, CDR1 is MDHEN and CDR2 is SYDVKM. CDR3 sequence: CASSPGGSASYEQYF. The CDR3 DNA sequence: TGTGCCAGCAGTCCCGGAGGTTCGGCTTCCTACGAGCAGTACTTC.

The genes are TRBV11-2 and TRBJ1-2; D is undetermined. The V end was cut by 0 bases, the J end by 8 bases, with 13 bases between. CDR1 and CDR2 (germline): SGHAT, FQNNGV. The CDR3 runs to 14 residues. DNA for the CDR3: TGTGCCAGCAGCTTAGAAGGGTCCTCGATAGGCTACACCTTC. Amino acids: CASSLEGSSIGYTF.

This chain joins TRBV7-9 and TRBJ2-3; TRBD2 aligns across 9 bases. Losses at the gene ends were 5 bases for V and 0 bases for J; bases not matched to a gene: 6. The CDR3 covers 16 residues. Germline values: CDR1 SEHNR, CDR2 FQNEAQ (reference sequence). The CDR3: CASSPLAGVSTDTQYF. The CDR3 DNA follows: TGTGCCAGCAGCCCGTTAGCGGGAGTTAGCACAGATACGCAGTATTTT.

This sequence joins TRBV11-2 and TRBJ2-1; 11 bases line up with TRBD2. Losses at the gene ends were 5 bases for V and 6 bases for J; bases not matched to a gene: 6. CDR1 is SGHAT, CDR2 FQNNGV, per germline. The CDR3 is 15 amino acids. The CDR3 is CASSPGTSGFNEQFF. The CDR3 nucleotides read TGTGCCAGCAGCCCAGGGACTAGCGGCTTCAATGAGCAGTTCTTC. Combining the CDR3 with reference TRBV11-2 and TRBJ2-1 gives the whole variable domain EAGVAQSPRYKIIEKRQSVAFWCNPISGHATLYWYQQILGQGPKLLIQFQNNGVVDDSQLPKDRFSAERLKGVDSTLKIQPAKLEDSAVYLCASSPGTSGFNEQFFGPGTRLTVL.

There are a few counts of this clone. The chain is built from TRBV7-2 and TRBJ2-5; a weak D match, TRBD2 (6 bases). The germline gives CDR1 SGHTA, CDR2 FQGNSA. V was clipped by 6 bases and J by 8 bases, with 25 bases between them. This CDR3 region has 16 residues. The CDR3 coding sequence is TGTGCCAGCAGTTCTTACTTCCGGGACTTACTCATAACCCAGTACTTC. This translates into CASSSYFRDLLITQYF.

This clone was seen only a few times. The rearrangement links TRBV7-2 to TRBJ2-5; D unresolved. The CDR3 loop spans 11 amino acids. Deletions cut 5 bases from V and 5 bases from J, with 6 bases between. The germline gives CDR1 SGHTA, CDR2 FQGNSA. CDR3 residues: CASSHRETQYF. CDR3 DNA sequence: TGTGCCAGCAGCCACCGGGAGACCCAGTACTTC.

This rearrangement joins TRBV4-1 to TRBJ1-2, with a weak D call TRBD1 (5 bases). In germline, CDR1 is MGHRA, CDR2 YSYEKL. Trimming removed 1 base from V and 3 bases from J, with 9 bases in between. The CDR3 extends over 14 amino acids. The CDR3 sequence is CASSQGQSHYGYTF. In nucleotides, the CDR3 is TGCGCCAGCAGCCAAGGACAGAGTCACTATGGCTACACCTTC.

J is TRBJ2-7 and V is TRBV6-5; TRBD1 matches at 10 bases. V lost 4 bases, J lost 6 bases, and 3 bases stayed unmatched. Germline V gene lookup returns CDR1 MNHEY and CDR2 SVGAGI. The CDR3 loop spans 13 amino acids. CDR3 region: CASSLTGGGEQYF. Here the CDR3 DNA reads TGTGCCAGCAGTTTGACAGGGGGCGGCGAGCAGTACTTC.

The CDR3 sequence is CASSSGTDYGYTF. The CDR3 bases are TGCGCCAGCAGCTCTGGGACAGACTATGGCTACACCTTC. The chain is built from TRBV4-3 and TRBJ1-2, with 7 bases aligning to TRBD1. The CDR3 loop spans 13 amino acids. With V trimmed by 5 bases and J by 3 bases, 3 bases remained unmatched. The germline CDR1 and CDR2 sequences are LGHNA and YSLEER.

This clone was detected only once. This chain uses TRBV30 with TRBJ1-4; 7 positions agree with TRBD1. Germline V lookup: CDR1 GTSNPN, CDR2 SVGIG (reference sequence). CDR3 size: 15 residues. After removal of 4 bases from V and 10 bases from J, the junction contained 15 bases not matched to a gene. In DNA form, the CDR3 reads TGTGCCTGGAACCCCACCGGGACAGAAGGAGGAAAACTGTTTTTT. This codes for CAWNPTGTEGGKLFF.

V gene TRBV5-1 combines with J gene TRBJ2-5; 9 bases map to TRBD1. The DNA end is a closer match to TRBJ2-7, so the J assignment may be wrong. CDR1 is SGHRS and CDR2 is YFSETQ in the germline V gene. This CDR3 spans 16 amino acids. The CDR3 sequence: CASSLGPGTGNHEQYF. CDR3 DNA sequence: TGCGCCAGCAGCTTGGGCCCAGGGACAGGGAACCACGAGCAGTACTTC.

The chain combines TRBV27 with TRBJ2-3, with D unresolved. Germline loops: CDR1 MNHEY, CDR2 SMNVEV (reference sequence). The CDR3 has 15 residues. The V and J ends lost 2 bases and 5 bases respectively, with 14 bases between them. This chain's CDR3 is CASSLRRGPGDTQYF. The DNA of the CDR3 is TGTGCCAGCAGTTTAAGGCGCGGCCCCGGAGATACGCAGTATTTT.

The chain couples TRBV4-1 to TRBJ1-2, with TRBD1 matching over 7 bases. The length of the CDR3 is 14 residues. V was clipped by 1 base and J by 5 bases; unmatched bases: 4. In germline, CDR1 is MGHRA, CDR2 YSYEKL. The CDR3 bases are TGCGCCAGCAGCCAAGTAGGGACAGATTATGGCTACACCTTC. It codes for CASSQVGTDYGYTF.